This TCR beta chain derives from a study of cytomegalovirus exposure and HLA in healthy donors. Overall study findings and caveats: A later analysis reportedly found fewer N-insertions in an Asian-associated ancestry cluster than the roughly 670-donor mean. From TCR beta sequences, most subjects' HLA-A and HLA-B alleles were reportedly predicted accurately. Presence/absence analyses assumed roughly uniform sequencing depth across donors, which may not hold.

A remark on this clone: Its antigen is as yet unknown. Additional DNA sequences in this sample encode the identical CDR3.

PCR employed 60 Vbeta and 13 Jbeta primers. Generated by immunoSEQ multiplex PCR, the TCRdb table keeps only in-frame clones and is missing some. The sample yields under 55,000 clones, about three quarters seen once. Trimming shortened V by 6 bases and J by 5 bases, and 10 bases separated the two germline ends. Germline V gives CDR1 DFQATT, CDR2 SNEGSKA (reference sequence). This CDR3 comprises 11 residues. Sample: PBMCs. This sequence joins TRBV20-1 and TRBJ1-2, with a possible D match to TRBD1 (5 bases). The clonotype comes from a man aged 18 to 30 in good health and CMV-seronegative. Here the CDR3 reads CSASPGYGYTF. The CDR3, as DNA: TGCAGTGCAAGTCCAGGGTATGGCTACACCTTC.